This TCR beta chain was identified during a study of molecular identifiers for immune sequencing clone quantification. The CDR3 length is 20 residues. V lost 4 bases, J lost 5 bases, and 19 bases stayed unmatched. Germline CDR1 and CDR2: SEHNR and FQNEAQ (reference sequence). MiXCR, applied by TCRdb to the PCR reads, yields one record per CDR3 protein. Of tens of thousands of distinct CDR3 sequences listed, about a fifth are singletons. At least ten counts were recorded for this clonotype. The rearrangement uses TRBV7-9 and TRBJ2-2, with TRBD2 matching over 10 bases. Material: naive CD8+ T cells from blood, with Jurkat cell RNA spiked in. Specified subset: FACS-sorted CD8+CD4-CCR7+CD45RA+ naive T cells. The receptor was derived from a human donor in good health. Some libraries in this study had Jurkat cell RNA spiked in. CDR3 amino acids: CASSSRRRLAGAERTGELFF. The CDR3 nucleotides are TGTGCCAGCAGCTCCCGTCGTCGGCTAGCGGGAGCGGAGCGGACCGGGGAGCTGTTTTTT.